What follows describes a single TCR beta chain. Germline V gene lookup returns CDR1 ENHRY and CDR2 SYGVKD. CDR3 length: 17 residues. Deletions cut 4 bases from V and 2 bases from J, with 20 bases between. The sample originates from a study of cytomegalovirus exposure and HLA in healthy donors. The primer mix had 60 Vbeta and 13 Jbeta primers. TCRdb keeps only in-frame clones here, not all; method: immunoSEQ multiplex PCR. The profile shows about 160,000 clones, 79% of them singletons. The clonotype comes from a man aged 40-49 years in good health and CMV-seronegative. Sequenced input: PBMCs. The rearrangement uses TRBV10-3 and TRBJ2-5, with D possibly being TRBD2 (7 bases). DNA for the CDR3: TGTGCCATCAGTGCCCATTGGGGGGGAGGGGGGCAAGAGACCCAGTACTTC. This gives the protein CAISAHWGGGGQETQYF.